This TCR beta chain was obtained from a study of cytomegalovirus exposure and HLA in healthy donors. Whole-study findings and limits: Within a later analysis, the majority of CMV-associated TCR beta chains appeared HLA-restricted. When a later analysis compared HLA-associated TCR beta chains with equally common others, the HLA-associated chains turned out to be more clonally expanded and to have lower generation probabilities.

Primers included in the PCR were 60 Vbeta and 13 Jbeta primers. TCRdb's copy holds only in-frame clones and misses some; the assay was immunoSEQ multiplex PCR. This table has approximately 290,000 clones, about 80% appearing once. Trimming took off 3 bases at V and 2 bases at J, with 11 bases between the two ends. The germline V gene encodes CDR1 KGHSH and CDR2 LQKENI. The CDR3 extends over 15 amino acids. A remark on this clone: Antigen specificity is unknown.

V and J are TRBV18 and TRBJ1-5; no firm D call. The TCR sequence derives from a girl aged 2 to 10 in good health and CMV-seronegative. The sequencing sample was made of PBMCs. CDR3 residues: CASSPRLDGNQPQHF. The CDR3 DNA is TGTGCCAGCTCACCCCGACTTGACGGCAATCAGCCCCAGCATTTT.